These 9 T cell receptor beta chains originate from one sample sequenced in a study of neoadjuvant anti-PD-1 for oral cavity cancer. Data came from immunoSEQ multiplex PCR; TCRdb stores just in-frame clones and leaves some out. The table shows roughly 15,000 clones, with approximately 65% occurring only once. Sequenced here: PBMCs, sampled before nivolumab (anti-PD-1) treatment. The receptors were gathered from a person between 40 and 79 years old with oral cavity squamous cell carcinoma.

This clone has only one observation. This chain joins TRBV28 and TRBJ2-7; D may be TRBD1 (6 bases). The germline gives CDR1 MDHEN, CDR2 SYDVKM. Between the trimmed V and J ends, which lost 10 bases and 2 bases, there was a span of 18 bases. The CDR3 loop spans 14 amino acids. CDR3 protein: CATIQSGDTYEQYF. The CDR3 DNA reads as TGTGCCACTATTCAGTCAGGGGACACCTACGAGCAGTACTTC.

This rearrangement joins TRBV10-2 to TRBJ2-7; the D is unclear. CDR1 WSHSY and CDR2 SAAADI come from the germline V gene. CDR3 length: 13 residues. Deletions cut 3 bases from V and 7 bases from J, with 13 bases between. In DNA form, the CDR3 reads TGCGCCAGCAGTGATTCGGGCGGCAGTGAGCAGTACTTC. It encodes CASSDSGGSEQYF.

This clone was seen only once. CDR3 coding DNA: TGTGCCTGGAGGGGCGGCCCCCGAACCTACAATGAGCAGTTCTTC. Protein sequence: CAWRGGPRTYNEQFF. J is TRBJ2-1 and V is TRBV30; D is undetermined. The germline V gene encodes CDR1 GTSNPN and CDR2 SVGIG (reference sequence). CDR3 length: 15 amino acids. Trimming pared 3 bases from V and 2 bases from J, leaving 14 bases between.

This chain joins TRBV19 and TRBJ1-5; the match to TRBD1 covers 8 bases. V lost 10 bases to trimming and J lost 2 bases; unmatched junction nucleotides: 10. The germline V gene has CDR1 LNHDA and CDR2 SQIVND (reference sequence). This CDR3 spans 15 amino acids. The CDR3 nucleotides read TGTGCCACCAGGACAGGGAGTAACGGCAATCAGCCCCAGCATTTT. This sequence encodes CATRTGSNGNQPQHF.

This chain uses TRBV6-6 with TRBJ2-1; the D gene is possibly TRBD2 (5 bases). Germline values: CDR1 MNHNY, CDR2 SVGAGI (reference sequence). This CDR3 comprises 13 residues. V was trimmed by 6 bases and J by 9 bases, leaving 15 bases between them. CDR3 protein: CASSEGLGTEQFF. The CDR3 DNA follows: TGTGCCAGCAGCGAGGGCCTTGGTACTGAGCAGTTCTTC.

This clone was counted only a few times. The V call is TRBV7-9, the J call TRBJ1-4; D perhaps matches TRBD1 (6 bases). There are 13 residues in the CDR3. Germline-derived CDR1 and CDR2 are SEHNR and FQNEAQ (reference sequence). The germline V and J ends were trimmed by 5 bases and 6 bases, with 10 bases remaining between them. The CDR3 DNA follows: TGTGCCAGCAGCCTCAGGGGCGATGAAAAACTGTTTTTT. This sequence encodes CASSLRGDEKLFF.

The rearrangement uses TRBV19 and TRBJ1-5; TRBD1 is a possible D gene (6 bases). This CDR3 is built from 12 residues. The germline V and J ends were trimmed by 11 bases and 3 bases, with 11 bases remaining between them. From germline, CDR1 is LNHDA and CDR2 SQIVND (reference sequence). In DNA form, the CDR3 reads TGTGCCGGTGGGACACTCAATCAGCCCCAGCATTTT. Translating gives CAGGTLNQPQHF.

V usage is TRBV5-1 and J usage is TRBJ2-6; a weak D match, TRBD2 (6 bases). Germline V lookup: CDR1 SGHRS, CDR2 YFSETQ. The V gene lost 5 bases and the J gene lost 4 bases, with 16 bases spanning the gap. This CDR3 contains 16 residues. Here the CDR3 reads CASSWGGVRGANVLTF. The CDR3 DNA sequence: TGCGCCAGCAGTTGGGGAGGCGTCAGAGGGGCCAACGTCCTGACTTTC.

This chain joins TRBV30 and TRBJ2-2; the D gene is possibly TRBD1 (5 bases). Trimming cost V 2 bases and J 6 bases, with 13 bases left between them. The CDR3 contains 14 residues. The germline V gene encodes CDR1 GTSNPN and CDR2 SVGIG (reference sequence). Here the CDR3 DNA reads TGTGCCTGGAGTAGGCCAGGGTTGGCCGGGGAGCTGTTTTTT. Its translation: CAWSRPGLAGELFF.